The next 24 T cell receptor beta chains were all read from a single sample in a study of cytomegalovirus exposure and HLA in healthy donors. Profiling relied on immunoSEQ multiplex PCR, and the TCRdb table lists in-frame clones only, not all of them. The sample yields some 140,000 clones, 84% seen once. Sequencing was done on a sample of PBMCs. These receptors originate from a woman in her twenties or thirties in good health and CMV-seronegative.

This sequence joins TRBV12-2 and TRBJ2-7; no DNA check was done on the table's D call, TRBD2. TRBV12-2 is recorded as a pseudogene. This CDR3 contains 12 residues. CDR3 protein: CASRPSSYEQYF. CDR3 sequence (DNA): TGTGCAAGTCGCCCGTCCTCCTACGAGCAGTACTTC.

The chain joins TRBV11-2 to TRBJ2-2; D may be TRBD2 (6 bases). CDR1 and CDR2 (germline): SGHAT, FQNNGV. This CDR3 has 12 residues. Here the CDR3 reads CGGAGYSGELFF. CDR3 bases: TGTGGCGGGGCAGGATATTCCGGGGAGCTGTTTTTT.

This chain links TRBV28 with TRBJ2-7; D unresolved. V was clipped by 3 bases and J by 3 bases, with 12 bases between them. The germline V gene encodes CDR1 MDHEN and CDR2 SYDVKM. There are 14 residues in the CDR3. Here the CDR3 reads CASSLVETYYEQYF. The CDR3 nucleotides are TGTGCCAGCAGTTTGGTAGAAACCTACTACGAGCAGTACTTC.

The chain combines TRBV28 with TRBJ1-1; 9 nucleotides line up with TRBD1. The trim removed 6 bases at V and 1 base at J, leaving 3 bases unmatched. Germline-derived CDR1 and CDR2 are MDHEN and SYDVKM. This CDR3 has 14 amino acids. DNA of the CDR3: TGTGCCAGCAGGCCACAGGGGGCGAACACTGAAGCTTTCTTT. Protein: CASRPQGANTEAFF. The full variable domain, its missing parts supplied by reference TRBV28 and TRBJ1-1, is DVKVTQSSRYLVKRTGEKVFLECVQDMDHENMFWYRQDPGLGLRLIYFSYDVKMKEKGDIPEGYSVSREKKERFSLILESASTNQTSMYLCASRPQGANTEAFFGQGTRLTVV.

The chain combines TRBV19 with TRBJ1-5; D is undetermined. This CDR3 contains 14 residues. V lost 6 bases, J lost 3 bases, and 12 bases lay in between. Germline V lookup: CDR1 LNHDA, CDR2 SQIVND (reference sequence). The CDR3 nucleotides read TGTGCCAGTAGGCCGGAGGAACTCAATCAGCCCCAGCATTTT. It yields the protein CASRPEELNQPQHF.

The chain combines TRBV6-6 with TRBJ2-3; TRBD1 matches 8 bases. CDR3 length: 14 residues. V lost 7 bases, J lost 2 bases, and 5 bases stayed unmatched. Germline assignment: CDR1 MNHNY and CDR2 SVGAGI (reference sequence). Here the CDR3 reads CASKTGGNTDTQYF. CDR3 in DNA: TGTGCCAGCAAAACAGGGGGGAACACAGATACGCAGTATTTT.

This chain uses TRBV2 with TRBJ1-5; the D is unclear. Germline V CDR1 and CDR2: SNHLY, FYNNEI. Trimming took off 3 bases at V and 0 bases at J, with 9 bases between the two ends. CDR3 length: 15 residues. CDR3 loop: CASSDRNYSNQPQHF. CDR3 nucleotides: TGTGCCAGCAGTGACAGAAATTATAGCAATCAGCCCCAGCATTTT.

The chain joins TRBV29-1 to TRBJ2-3, with 7 bases fitting TRBD1. The germline V gene has CDR1 SQVTM and CDR2 ANQGSEA. The CDR3 totals 13 residues. Germline trimming cut 3 bases from V and 5 bases from J; bases unmatched to any gene: 5. In DNA form, the CDR3 reads TGCAGCGTTGAGTTACAGGGGTTAGATACGCAGTATTTT. This gives the protein CSVELQGLDTQYF.

V usage is TRBV19 and J usage is TRBJ1-5; TRBD1 matches at 10 bases. This CDR3 is 16 amino acids long. The ends lost 9 bases at V and 2 bases at J; junction bases unmatched: 10. Germline CDR1 is LNHDA and CDR2 is SQIVND (reference sequence). CDR3: CASGFGGTGGNQPQHF. DNA of the CDR3: TGTGCCAGCGGCTTCGGGGGGACAGGGGGCAATCAGCCCCAGCATTTT.

The CDR3 DNA is TGTGCCAGCAGTGAAGCCGGGACAAGATACGAGCAGTACTTC. It encodes CASSEAGTRYEQYF. The gene calls are TRBV6-1 and TRBJ2-7, with D perhaps TRBD1 (6 bases). The CDR3 has 14 residues. Germline values: CDR1 MNHNS, CDR2 SASEGT. The germline V and J ends were trimmed by 0 bases and 4 bases, with 10 bases remaining between them.

This clone was counted once. The V gene is TRBV11-3, the J gene TRBJ2-1, with 7 bases matching TRBD2. CDR1 is SGHNT and CDR2 is YENEEA in the germline V gene. With V trimmed by 5 bases and J by 6 bases, 7 bases remained unmatched. This CDR3 is built from 14 residues. CDR3 sequence: CASSPRTGGNEQFF. CDR3 coding DNA: TGTGCCAGCAGCCCCCGGACGGGAGGCAATGAGCAGTTCTTC. The complete variable domain, with remaining parts taken from reference TRBV11-3 and TRBJ2-1, reads EAGVVQSPRYKIIEKKQPVAFWCNPISGHNTLYWYLQNLGQGPELLIRYENEEAVDDSQLPKDRFSAERLKGVDSTLKIQPAELGDSAVYLCASSPRTGGNEQFFGPGTRLTVL.

The rearrangement uses TRBV5-1 and TRBJ1-1, with 8 bases fitting TRBD1. CDR3 length equals 17 residues. CDR1 and CDR2 from the germline V gene are SGHRS and YFSETQ. Trimming removed 2 bases from V and 3 bases from J; junction bases left unmatched: 12. The DNA for the CDR3 is TGCGCCAGCAGCTTATTTGGCGCAGGGGGCTTGGACACTGAAGCTTTCTTT. Translated: CASSLFGAGGLDTEAFF.

V usage is TRBV5-1 and J usage is TRBJ2-3, with TRBD1 matching over 7 bases. CDR1 is SGHRS and CDR2 is YFSETQ in the germline V gene. The CDR3 is made up of 16 amino acids. After removal of 2 bases from V and 0 bases from J, the junction contained 6 bases not matched to a gene. The CDR3 is CASSFFRQGSTDTQYF. The CDR3 DNA is TGCGCCAGCAGCTTTTTTCGACAGGGAAGCACAGATACGCAGTATTTT.

This chain connects TRBV27 to TRBJ2-3, with a tentative D call TRBD1 (6 bases). The V end was cut by 1 base, the J end by 0 bases, with 14 bases between. CDR1 is MNHEY and CDR2 is SMNVEV in the germline V gene (reference sequence). The CDR3 is 17 amino acids. Here the CDR3 reads CASSLYRMGASTDTQYF. The CDR3 DNA is TGTGCCAGCAGTTTATATAGAATGGGGGCTAGCACAGATACGCAGTATTTT.

In DNA form, the CDR3 reads TGTGCCAGCAGCTTGGCCGGTTTTGCGGGAGGCACAGATACGCAGTATTTT. Its translation is CASSLAGFAGGTDTQYF. The chain combines TRBV5-6 with TRBJ2-3; 7 nucleotides agree with TRBD2. V lost 0 bases to trimming and J lost 1 base; unmatched junction nucleotides: 8. CDR1 is SGHDT and CDR2 is YYEEEE in the germline V gene. This CDR3 has 17 amino acids.

The chain combines TRBV6-1 with TRBJ1-1; tentatively, D is TRBD1 (5 bases). V was shortened by 7 bases and J by 1 base, with 10 bases between the two germline ends. Germline loops: CDR1 MNHNS, CDR2 SASEGT. This CDR3 comprises 13 residues. The CDR3 DNA is TGTGCCAGCAAGGGGCAGGGGAACACTGAAGCTTTCTTT. Its protein product is CASKGQGNTEAFF.

This CDR3 is CASSEFRQPPYGYTF. The CDR3 nucleotides are TGTGCCAGCAGTGAGTTTCGACAGCCGCCCTATGGCTACACCTTC. The J gene is TRBJ1-2, the V gene TRBV2; possible D gene TRBD1, 5 bases. With 3 bases removed from V and 4 bases from J, the gap between germline ends came to 15 bases. This CDR3 has 15 residues. Germline V lookup: CDR1 SNHLY, CDR2 FYNNEI.

V gene TRBV9 combines with J gene TRBJ1-4; maybe TRBD1 (5 bases). CDR3 length: 14 amino acids. Trimming removed 0 bases from V and 8 bases from J, with 11 bases in between. Per the germline V gene, CDR1 is SGDLS and CDR2 is YYNGEE. The DNA for the CDR3 is TGTGCCAGCAGCGTAGGGGGCTTAGGGGAAAAACTGTTTTTT. This codes for CASSVGGLGEKLFF.

The chain couples TRBV4-3 to TRBJ1-5; possibly TRBD1 for D (5 bases). CDR3 length equals 15 residues. Germline V gives CDR1 LGHNA, CDR2 YSLEER. With 0 bases removed from V and 4 bases from J, the gap between germline ends came to 10 bases. Here the CDR3 DNA reads TGCGCCAGCAGCCAAGAAAGGGGAAGGAATCAGCCCCAGCATTTT. Protein product: CASSQERGRNQPQHF.

This clone showed up many times. J is TRBJ2-2 and V is TRBV5-1; a weak D match, TRBD1 (7 bases). This CDR3 region has 15 residues. CDR1 is SGHRS, CDR2 YFSETQ, per germline. The germline V and J ends were trimmed by 3 bases and 1 base, with 10 bases remaining between them. The CDR3 is CASSWGDRNTGELFF. The CDR3 DNA reads as TGCGCCAGCAGCTGGGGGGACAGGAACACCGGGGAGCTGTTTTTT.

The rearrangement links TRBV7-9 to TRBJ1-2, with a tentative D call TRBD1 (6 bases). Germline V lookup: CDR1 SEHNR, CDR2 FQNEAQ (reference sequence). The V end was cut by 0 bases, the J end by 3 bases, with 11 bases between. This CDR3 is built from 15 residues. The CDR3 sequence is CASSLAVGHYYGYTF. The CDR3 DNA sequence: TGTGCCAGCAGCTTAGCCGTGGGACACTACTATGGCTACACCTTC. Complete variable domain (other parts from reference TRBV7-9 and TRBJ1-2): DTGVSQNPRHKITKRGQNVTFRCDPISEHNRLYWYRQTLGQGPEFLTYFQNEAQLEKSRLLSDRFSAERPKGSFSTLEIQRTEQGDSAMYLCASSLAVGHYYGYTFGSGTRLTVV.

The chain employs TRBV6-5 and TRBJ2-7; TRBD2 aligns across 8 bases. CDR3 length: 14 residues. CDR1 and CDR2 (germline): MNHEY, SVGAGI. Trimming removed 6 bases from V and 6 bases from J; junction bases left unmatched: 10. CDR3 DNA sequence: TGTGCCAGCAGCTCCGGGACTAGTTTAGGCGAGCAGTACTTC. It codes for CASSSGTSLGEQYF.

V gene TRBV6-1 combines with J gene TRBJ1-5; D possibly corresponds to TRBD1 (6 bases). CDR1 and CDR2 (germline): MNHNS, SASEGT. The CDR3 sequence is 15 residues long. The V gene lost 7 bases and the J gene lost 2 bases, with 15 bases spanning the gap. DNA of the CDR3: TGTGCCAGCATTATAGGGACACCAGGCAATCAGCCCCAGCATTTT. Its protein is CASIIGTPGNQPQHF.

This chain joins TRBV9 and TRBJ2-3, with 9 bases matching TRBD2. The CDR3 spans 16 residues. J lost 7 bases, V lost 3 bases, and 12 bases had no gene match. CDR1 SGDLS and CDR2 YYNGEE come from the germline V gene. The CDR3: CASSDGSGGNLYTQYF. DNA for the CDR3: TGTGCCAGCAGCGACGGAAGCGGGGGGAACTTGTATACGCAGTATTTT.